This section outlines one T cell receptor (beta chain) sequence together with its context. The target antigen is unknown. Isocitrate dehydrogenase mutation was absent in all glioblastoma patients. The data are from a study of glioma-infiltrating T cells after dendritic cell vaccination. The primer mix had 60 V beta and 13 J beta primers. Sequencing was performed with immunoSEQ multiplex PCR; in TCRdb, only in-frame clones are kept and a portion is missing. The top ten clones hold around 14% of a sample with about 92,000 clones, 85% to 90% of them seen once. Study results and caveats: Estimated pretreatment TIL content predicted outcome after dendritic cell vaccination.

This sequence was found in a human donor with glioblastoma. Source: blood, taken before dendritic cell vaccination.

CDR3 amino acids: CASSGTSGDSTDTQYF. As DNA, the CDR3 is TGTGCCAGCAGTGGGACTAGCGGGGATAGCACAGATACGCAGTATTTT. The chain couples TRBV28 to TRBJ2-3; TRBD2 matches at 13 bases. Germline V gene lookup returns CDR1 MDHEN and CDR2 SYDVKM. The CDR3 is 16 residues long. V trimming: 5 bases; J trimming: 0 bases; junction bases outside the gene matches: 2.